The T cell receptor (beta chain) described here comes from a study of T-cell memory formation after mild COVID-19. This clonotype has more than one count but fewer than ten. The V and J ends lost 5 bases and 2 bases respectively, with 12 bases between them. The CDR3 has 14 amino acids. TCRdb called the 5' RACE reads again in MiXCR, with one record for every CDR3 protein. The sample records fewer than 600,000 distinct CDR3 sequences, approximately 21% being singletons. The sequence came from an adult woman who had mild COVID-19 (a few samples of this study predate the infection). Cell type and time point are not known. The sample consisted of PBMCs or a T cell subset sorted from them (not recorded which). The chain uses TRBV12-3 or TRBV12-4 and TRBJ2-5; unclear D gene. The DNA for the CDR3 is TGTGCCAGCAGTCTGAGGCGGAATCAAGAGACCCAGTACTTC. This codes for CASSLRRNQETQYF.